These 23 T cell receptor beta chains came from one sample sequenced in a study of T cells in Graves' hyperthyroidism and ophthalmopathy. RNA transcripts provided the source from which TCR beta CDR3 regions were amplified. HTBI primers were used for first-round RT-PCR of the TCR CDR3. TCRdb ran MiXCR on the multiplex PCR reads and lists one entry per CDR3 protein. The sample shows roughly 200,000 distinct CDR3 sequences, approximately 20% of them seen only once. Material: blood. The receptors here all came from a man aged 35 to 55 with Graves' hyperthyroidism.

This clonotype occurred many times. In DNA, the CDR3 is TGTGCCAGCAGTGGGGGGGGGGCTGTCTACAATGAGCAGTTCTTC. It specifies CASSGGGAVYNEQFF. The rearrangement links TRBV12-3 or TRBV12-4 to TRBJ2-1, with D tentatively TRBD2 (7 bases). Trimming pared 5 bases from V and 3 bases from J, leaving 14 bases between. The CDR3 is made up of 15 amino acids.

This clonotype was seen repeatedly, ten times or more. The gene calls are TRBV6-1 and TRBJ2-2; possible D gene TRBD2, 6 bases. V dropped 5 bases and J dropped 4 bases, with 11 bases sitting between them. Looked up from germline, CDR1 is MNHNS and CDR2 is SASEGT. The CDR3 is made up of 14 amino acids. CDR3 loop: CASSYPGGTGELFF. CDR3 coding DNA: TGTGCCAGCAGTTACCCCGGGGGCACCGGGGAGCTGTTTTTT.

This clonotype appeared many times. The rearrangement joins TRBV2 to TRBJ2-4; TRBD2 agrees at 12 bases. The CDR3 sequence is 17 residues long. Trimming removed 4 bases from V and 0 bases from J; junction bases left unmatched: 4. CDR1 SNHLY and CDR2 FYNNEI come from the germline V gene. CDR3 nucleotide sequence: TGTGCCAGCAGTGGGACTAGCGGGGAACTAGCCAAAAACATTCAGTACTTC. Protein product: CASSGTSGELAKNIQYF.

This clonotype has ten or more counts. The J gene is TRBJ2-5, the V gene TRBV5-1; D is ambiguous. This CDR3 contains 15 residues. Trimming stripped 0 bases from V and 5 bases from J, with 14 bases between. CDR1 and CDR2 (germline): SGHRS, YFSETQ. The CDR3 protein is CASSLAPENRETQYF. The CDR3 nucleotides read TGCGCCAGCAGCTTGGCCCCTGAGAACCGGGAGACCCAGTACTTC.

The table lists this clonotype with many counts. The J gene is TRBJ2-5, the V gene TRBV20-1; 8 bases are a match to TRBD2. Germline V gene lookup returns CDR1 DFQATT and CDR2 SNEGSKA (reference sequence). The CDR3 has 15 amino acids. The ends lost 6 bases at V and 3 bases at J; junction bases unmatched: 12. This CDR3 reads CSAVFGSGDKETQYF. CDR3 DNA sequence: TGCAGTGCCGTCTTCGGTAGCGGGGACAAAGAGACCCAGTACTTC.

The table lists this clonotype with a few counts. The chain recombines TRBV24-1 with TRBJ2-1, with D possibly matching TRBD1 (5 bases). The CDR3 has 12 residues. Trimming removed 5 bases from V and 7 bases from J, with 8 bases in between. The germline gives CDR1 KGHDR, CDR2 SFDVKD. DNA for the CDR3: TGTGCCACCAGTGCACAGGTGAATGAGCAGTTCTTC. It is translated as CATSAQVNEQFF.

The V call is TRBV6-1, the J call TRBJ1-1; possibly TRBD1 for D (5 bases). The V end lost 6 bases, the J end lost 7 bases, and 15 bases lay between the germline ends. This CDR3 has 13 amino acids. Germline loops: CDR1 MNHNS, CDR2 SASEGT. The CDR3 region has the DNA TGTGCCAGCAGCCTCGGACACGCAGTTGAAGCTTTCTTT. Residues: CASSLGHAVEAFF.

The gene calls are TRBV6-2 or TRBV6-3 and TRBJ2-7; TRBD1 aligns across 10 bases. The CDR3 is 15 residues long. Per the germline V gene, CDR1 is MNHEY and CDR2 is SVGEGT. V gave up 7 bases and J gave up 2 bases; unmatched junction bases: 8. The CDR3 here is CASNTGTGEAYEQYF. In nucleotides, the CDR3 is TGTGCCAGCAACACCGGGACAGGGGAAGCCTACGAGCAGTACTTC.

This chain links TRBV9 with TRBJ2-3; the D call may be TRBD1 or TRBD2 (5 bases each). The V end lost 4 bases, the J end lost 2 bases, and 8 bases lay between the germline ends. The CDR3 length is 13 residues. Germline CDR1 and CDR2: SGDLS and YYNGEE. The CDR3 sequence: CASSHGATDTQYF. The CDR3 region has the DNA TGTGCCAGCAGCCACGGGGCCACAGATACGCAGTATTTT.

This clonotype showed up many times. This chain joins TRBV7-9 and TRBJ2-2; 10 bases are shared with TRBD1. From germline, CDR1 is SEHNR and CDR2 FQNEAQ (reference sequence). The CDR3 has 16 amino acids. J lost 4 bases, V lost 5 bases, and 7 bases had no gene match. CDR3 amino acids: CASSKTGTGVTGELFF. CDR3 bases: TGTGCCAGCAGCAAAACCGGGACAGGGGTCACCGGGGAGCTGTTTTTT.

The DNA of the CDR3 is TGTGCCAGCAGAAGGGCTTCCAGCAATCAGCCCCAGCATTTT. Translating it yields CASRRASSNQPQHF. The chain combines TRBV12-3 or TRBV12-4 with TRBJ1-5, with no clear D. There are 14 residues in the CDR3. V lost 6 bases and J lost 1, with 10 bases in between.

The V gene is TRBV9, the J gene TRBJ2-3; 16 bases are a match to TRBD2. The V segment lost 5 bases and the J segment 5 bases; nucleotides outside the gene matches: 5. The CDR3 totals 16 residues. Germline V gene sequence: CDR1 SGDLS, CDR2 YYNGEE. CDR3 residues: CASRRGLAGGQDTQYF. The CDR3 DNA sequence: TGTGCCAGCAGAAGGGGACTAGCGGGGGGGCAAGATACGCAGTATTTT.

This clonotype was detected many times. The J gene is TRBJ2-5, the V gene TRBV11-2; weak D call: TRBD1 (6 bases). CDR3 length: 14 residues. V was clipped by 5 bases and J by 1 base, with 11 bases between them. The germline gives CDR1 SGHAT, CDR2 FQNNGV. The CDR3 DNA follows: TGTGCCAGCAGCCTGCACAGGGCCCAAGAGACCCAGTACTTC. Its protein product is CASSLHRAQETQYF.

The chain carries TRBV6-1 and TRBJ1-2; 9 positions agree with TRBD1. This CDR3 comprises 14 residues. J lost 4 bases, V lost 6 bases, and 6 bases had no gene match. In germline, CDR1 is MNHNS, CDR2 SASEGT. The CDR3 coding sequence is TGTGCCAGCAGACTGGGACAGGGAGTCTATGGCTACACCTTC. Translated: CASRLGQGVYGYTF.

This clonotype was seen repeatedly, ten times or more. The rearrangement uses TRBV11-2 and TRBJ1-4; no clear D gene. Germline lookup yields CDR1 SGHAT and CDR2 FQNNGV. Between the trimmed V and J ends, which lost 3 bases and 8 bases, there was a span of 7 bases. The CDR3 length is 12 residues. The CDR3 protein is CASSFAREKLFF. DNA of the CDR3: TGTGCCAGCAGCTTTGCGCGGGAAAAACTGTTTTTT.

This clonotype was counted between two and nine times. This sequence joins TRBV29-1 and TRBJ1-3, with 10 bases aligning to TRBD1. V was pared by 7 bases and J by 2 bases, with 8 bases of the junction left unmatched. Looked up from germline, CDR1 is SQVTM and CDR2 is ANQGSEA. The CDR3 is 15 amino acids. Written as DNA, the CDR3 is TGCAGCGCCCAGACCGGGACAGGGGCTGGAAACACCATATATTTT. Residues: CSAQTGTGAGNTIYF. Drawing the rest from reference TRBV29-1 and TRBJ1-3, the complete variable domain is SAVISQKPSRDICQRGTSLTIQCQVDSQVTMMFWYRQQPGQSLTLIATANQGSEATYESGFVIDKFPISRPNLTFSTLTVSNMSPEDSSIYLCSAQTGTGAGNTIYFGEGSWLTVV.

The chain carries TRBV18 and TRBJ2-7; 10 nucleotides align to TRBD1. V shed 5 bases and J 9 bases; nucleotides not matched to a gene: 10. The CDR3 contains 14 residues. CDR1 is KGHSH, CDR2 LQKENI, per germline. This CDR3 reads CASSDGTGVMVQYF. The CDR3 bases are TGTGCCAGCTCAGACGGGACAGGGGTAATGGTGCAGTACTTC. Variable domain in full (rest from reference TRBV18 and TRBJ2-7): NAGVMQNPRHLVRRRGQEARLRCSPMKGHSHVYWYRQLPEEGLKFMVYLQKENIIDESGMPKERFSAEFPKEGPSILRIQQVVRGDSAAYFCASSDGTGVMVQYFGPGTRLTVT.

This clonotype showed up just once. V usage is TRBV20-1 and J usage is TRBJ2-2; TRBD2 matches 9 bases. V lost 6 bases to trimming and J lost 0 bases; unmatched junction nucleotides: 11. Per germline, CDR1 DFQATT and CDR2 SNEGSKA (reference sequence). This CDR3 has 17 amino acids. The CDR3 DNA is TGCAGTGCCCCCTGGCTAGCGGGGCCAACGAACACCGGGGAGCTGTTTTTT. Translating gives CSAPWLAGPTNTGELFF.

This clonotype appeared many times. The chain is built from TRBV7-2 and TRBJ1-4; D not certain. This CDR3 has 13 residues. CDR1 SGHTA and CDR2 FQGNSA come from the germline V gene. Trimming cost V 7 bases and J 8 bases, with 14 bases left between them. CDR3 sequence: CASTRRNGEKLFF. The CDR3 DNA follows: TGTGCCAGCACCCGAAGGAACGGCGAAAAACTGTTTTTT. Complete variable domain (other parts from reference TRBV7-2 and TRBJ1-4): GAGVSQSPSNKVTEKGKDVELRCDPISGHTALYWYRQSLGQGLEFLIYFQGNSAPDKSGLPSDRFSAERTGGSVSTLTIQRTQQEDSAVYLCASTRRNGEKLFFGSGTQLSVL.

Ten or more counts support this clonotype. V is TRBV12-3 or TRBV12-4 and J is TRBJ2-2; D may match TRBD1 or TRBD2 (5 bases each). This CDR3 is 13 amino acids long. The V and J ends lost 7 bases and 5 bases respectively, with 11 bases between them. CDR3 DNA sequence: TGTGCCAGCATGTCCGGGGCTACCGGGGAGCTGTTTTTT. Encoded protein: CASMSGATGELFF.

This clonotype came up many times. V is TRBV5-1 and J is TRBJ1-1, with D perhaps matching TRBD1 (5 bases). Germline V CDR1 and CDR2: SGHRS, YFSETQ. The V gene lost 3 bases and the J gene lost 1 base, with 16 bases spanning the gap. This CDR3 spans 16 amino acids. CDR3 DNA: TGCGCCAGCAGCTCGACGGAGGGGCTATCGAACACTGAAGCTTTCTTT. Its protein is CASSSTEGLSNTEAFF.

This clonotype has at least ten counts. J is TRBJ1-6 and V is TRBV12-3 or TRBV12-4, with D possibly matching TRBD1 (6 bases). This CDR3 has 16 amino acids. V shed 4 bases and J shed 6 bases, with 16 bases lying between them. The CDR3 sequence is CASSWARDRLNSPLHF. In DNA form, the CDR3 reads TGTGCCAGCAGTTGGGCCCGCGACAGGCTTAATTCACCCCTCCACTTT.

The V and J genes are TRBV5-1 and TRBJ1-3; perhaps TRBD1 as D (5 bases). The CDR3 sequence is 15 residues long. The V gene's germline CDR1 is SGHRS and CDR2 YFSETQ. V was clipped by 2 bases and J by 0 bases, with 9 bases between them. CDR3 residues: CASSFGDSSGNTIYF. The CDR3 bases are TGCGCCAGCAGCTTCGGGGACTCCTCTGGAAACACCATATATTTT.